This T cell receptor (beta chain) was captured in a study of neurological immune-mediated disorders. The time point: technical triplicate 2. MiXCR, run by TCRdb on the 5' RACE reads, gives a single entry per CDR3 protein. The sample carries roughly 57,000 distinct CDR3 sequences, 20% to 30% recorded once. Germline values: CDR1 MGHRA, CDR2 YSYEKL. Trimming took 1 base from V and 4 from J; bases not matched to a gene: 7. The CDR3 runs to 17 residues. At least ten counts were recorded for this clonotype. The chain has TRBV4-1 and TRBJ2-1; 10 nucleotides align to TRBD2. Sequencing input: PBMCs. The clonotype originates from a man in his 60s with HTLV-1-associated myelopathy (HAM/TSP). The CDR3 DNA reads TGCGCCAGCAGCCAAGTTCTAGGACTAGCGGCTTACAATGAGCAGTTCTTC. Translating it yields CASSQVLGLAAYNEQFF.